This TCR beta chain was captured in a study of shared clonotypes between healthy human individuals. The germline gives CDR1 SGHTS, CDR2 YDEGEE. V was shortened by 4 bases and J by 10 bases, with 8 bases between the two germline ends. This CDR3 is 11 amino acids long. The repertoire was sequenced with immunoSEQ multiplex PCR; TCRdb's copy has only in-frame clones and lacks some. The sample consists of approximately 1,500,000 clones, approximately 96% of them appearing once. This sequence was found in a young man in good health. Sequenced sample: naive CD4+ T cells sorted from blood. Sample subset: CD45RA+ positively selected. The chain carries TRBV5-8 and TRBJ2-2; D not certain. The CDR3 here is CASSTREELFF. In DNA form, the CDR3 reads TGTGCCAGCAGCACCAGAGAGGAGCTGTTTTTT.